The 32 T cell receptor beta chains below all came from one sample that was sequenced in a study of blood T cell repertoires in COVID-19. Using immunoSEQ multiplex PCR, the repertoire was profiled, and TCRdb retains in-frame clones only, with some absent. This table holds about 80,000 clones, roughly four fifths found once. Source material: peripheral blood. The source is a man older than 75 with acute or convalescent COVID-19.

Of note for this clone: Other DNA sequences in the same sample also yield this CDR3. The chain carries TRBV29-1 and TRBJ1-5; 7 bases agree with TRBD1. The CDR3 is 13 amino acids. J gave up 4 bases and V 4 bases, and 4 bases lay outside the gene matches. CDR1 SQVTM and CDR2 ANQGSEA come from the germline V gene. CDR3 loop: CSVAGTENQPQHF. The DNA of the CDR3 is TGCAGCGTTGCCGGGACAGAGAATCAGCCCCAGCATTTT.

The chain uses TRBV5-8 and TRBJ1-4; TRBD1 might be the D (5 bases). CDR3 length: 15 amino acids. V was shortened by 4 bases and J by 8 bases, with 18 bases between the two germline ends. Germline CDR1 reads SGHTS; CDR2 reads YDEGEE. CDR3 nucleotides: TGTGCCAGCAGCACCTATCAGGGAATTCGGGAAAAACTGTTTTTT. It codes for CASSTYQGIREKLFF.

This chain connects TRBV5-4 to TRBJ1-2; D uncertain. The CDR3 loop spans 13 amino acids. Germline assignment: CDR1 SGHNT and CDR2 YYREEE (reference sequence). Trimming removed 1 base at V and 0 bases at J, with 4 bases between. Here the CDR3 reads CASSLSTNYGYTF. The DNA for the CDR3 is TGTGCCAGCAGCTTGTCCACTAACTATGGCTACACCTTC.

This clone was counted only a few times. This chain's CDR3 is CASSGGAGGQETQYF. DNA of the CDR3: TGTGCCAGCAGCGGGGGAGCGGGGGGCCAAGAGACCCAGTACTTC. The chain couples TRBV9 to TRBJ2-5, with 9 bases aligning to TRBD2. CDR1 and CDR2 (germline): SGDLS, YYNGEE. The CDR3 is made up of 15 amino acids. Trimming cost V 3 bases and J 1 base; bases outside gene matches: 4.

The CDR3 reads CASSLSRSPADTQYF. CDR3 nucleotide sequence: TGTGCCAGCAGCTTAAGCCGGTCCCCCGCAGATACGCAGTATTTT. The genes are TRBV7-3 and TRBJ2-3; no firm D call. The CDR3 totals 15 residues. V was shortened by 1 base and J by 4 bases, with 12 bases between the two germline ends. The germline CDR1 and CDR2 sequences are SGHTA and FQGTGA.

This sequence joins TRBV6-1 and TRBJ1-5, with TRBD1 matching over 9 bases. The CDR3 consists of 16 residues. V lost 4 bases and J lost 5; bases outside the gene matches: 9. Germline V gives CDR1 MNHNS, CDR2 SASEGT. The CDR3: CASSGDPTGGYQPQHF. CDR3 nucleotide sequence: TGTGCCAGCAGTGGGGACCCGACAGGGGGGTATCAGCCCCAGCATTTT.

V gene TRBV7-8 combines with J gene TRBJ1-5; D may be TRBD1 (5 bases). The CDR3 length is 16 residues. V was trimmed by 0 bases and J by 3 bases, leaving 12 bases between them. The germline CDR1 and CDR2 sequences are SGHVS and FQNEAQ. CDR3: CASSLASGGVNQPQHF. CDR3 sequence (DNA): TGTGCCAGCAGCTTAGCTTCGGGGGGAGTCAATCAGCCCCAGCATTTT.

The CDR3 DNA sequence: TGCAGCGTCGTCCCGGGGGGGAGCGAGACCCAGTACTTC. Residues: CSVVPGGSETQYF. V usage is TRBV29-1 and J usage is TRBJ2-5; 8 bases match TRBD2. Germline V gene data show CDR1 as SQVTM and CDR2 as ANQGSEA. V trimming: 6 bases; J trimming: 5 bases; junction bases outside the gene matches: 8. The CDR3 totals 13 residues.

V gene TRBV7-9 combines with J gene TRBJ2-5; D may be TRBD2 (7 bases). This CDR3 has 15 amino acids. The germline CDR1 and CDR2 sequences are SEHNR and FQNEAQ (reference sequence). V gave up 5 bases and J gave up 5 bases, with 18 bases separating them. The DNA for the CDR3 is TGTGCCAGCAGCGTCAGGGCGGGGGCGAGGGAGACCCAGTACTTC. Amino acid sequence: CASSVRAGARETQYF.

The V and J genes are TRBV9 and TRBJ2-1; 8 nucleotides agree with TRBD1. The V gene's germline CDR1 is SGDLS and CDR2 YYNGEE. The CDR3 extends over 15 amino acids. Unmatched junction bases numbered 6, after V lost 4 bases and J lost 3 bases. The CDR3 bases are TGTGCCAGCAGCAAGCAGGGGGCGGGCTACAATGAGCAGTTCTTC. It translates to CASSKQGAGYNEQFF.

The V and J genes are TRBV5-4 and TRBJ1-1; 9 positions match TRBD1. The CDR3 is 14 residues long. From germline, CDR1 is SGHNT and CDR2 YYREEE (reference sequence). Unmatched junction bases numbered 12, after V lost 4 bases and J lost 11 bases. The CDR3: CASSLQAGQGRAFF. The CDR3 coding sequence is TGTGCCAGCAGCCTGCAAGCGGGACAGGGACGCGCTTTCTTT.

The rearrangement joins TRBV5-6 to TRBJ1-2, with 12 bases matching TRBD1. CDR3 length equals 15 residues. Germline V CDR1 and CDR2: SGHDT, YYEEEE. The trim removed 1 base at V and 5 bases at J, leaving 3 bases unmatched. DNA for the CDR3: TGTGCCAGCAGCTTGCCGGGACAGGGGGCTTATGGCTACACCTTC. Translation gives CASSLPGQGAYGYTF.

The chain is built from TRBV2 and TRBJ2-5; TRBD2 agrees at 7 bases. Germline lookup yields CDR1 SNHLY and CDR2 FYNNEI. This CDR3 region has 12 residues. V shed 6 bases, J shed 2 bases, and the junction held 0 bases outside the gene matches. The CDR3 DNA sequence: TGTGCCAGCAGGGGGGGGCAAGAGACCCAGTACTTC. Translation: CASRGGQETQYF.

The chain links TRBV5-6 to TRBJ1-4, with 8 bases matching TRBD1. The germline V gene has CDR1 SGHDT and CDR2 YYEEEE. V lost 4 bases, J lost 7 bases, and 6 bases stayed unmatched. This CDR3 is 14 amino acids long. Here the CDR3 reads CASSRDRGSEKLFF. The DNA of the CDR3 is TGTGCCAGCAGCAGAGACAGGGGATCTGAAAAACTGTTTTTT. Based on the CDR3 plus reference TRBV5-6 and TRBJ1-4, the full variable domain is DAGVTQSPTHLIKTRGQQVTLRCSPKSGHDTVSWYQQALGQGPQFIFQYYEEEERQRGNFPDRFSGHQFPNYSSELNVNALLLGDSALYLCASSRDRGSEKLFFGSGTQLSVL.

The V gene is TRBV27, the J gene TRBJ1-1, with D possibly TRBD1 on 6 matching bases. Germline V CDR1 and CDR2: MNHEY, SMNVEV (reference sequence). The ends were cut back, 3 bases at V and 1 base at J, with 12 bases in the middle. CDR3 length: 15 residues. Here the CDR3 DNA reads TGTGCCAGCAGTTTTTTAGGGGGACGGAACACTGAAGCTTTCTTT. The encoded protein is CASSFLGGRNTEAFF.

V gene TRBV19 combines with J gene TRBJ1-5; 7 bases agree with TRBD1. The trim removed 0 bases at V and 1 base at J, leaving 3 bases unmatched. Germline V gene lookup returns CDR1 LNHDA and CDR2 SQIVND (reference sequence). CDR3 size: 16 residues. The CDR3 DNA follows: TGTGCCAGTAGTATAGATCGACAGGGAAGCAATCAGCCCCAGCATTTT. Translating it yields CASSIDRQGSNQPQHF.

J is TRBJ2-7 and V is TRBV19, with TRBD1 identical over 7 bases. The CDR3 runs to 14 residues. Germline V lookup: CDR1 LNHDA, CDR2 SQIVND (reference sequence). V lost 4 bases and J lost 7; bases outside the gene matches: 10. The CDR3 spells CASSTQGQIGEQYF. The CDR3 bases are TGTGCCAGTAGTACTCAGGGACAGATTGGGGAGCAGTACTTC. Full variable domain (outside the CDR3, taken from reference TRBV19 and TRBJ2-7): DGGITQSPKYLFRKEGQNVTLSCEQNLNHDAMYWYRQDPGQGLRLIYYSQIVNDFQKGDIAEGYSVSREKKESFPLTVTSAQKNPTAFYLCASSTQGQIGEQYFGPGTRLTVT.

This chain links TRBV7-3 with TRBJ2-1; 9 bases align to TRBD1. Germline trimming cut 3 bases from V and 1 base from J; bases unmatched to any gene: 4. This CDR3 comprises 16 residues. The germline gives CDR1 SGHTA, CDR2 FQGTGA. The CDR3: CASSFAGTGSYNEQFF. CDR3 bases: TGTGCCAGCAGCTTTGCCGGGACAGGGTCCTACAATGAGCAGTTCTTC.

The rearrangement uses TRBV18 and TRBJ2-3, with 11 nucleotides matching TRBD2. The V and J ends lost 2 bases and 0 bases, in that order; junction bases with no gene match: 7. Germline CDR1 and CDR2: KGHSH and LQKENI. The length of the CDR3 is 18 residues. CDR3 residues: CASSPKASGGSSTDTQYF. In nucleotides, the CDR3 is TGTGCCAGCTCACCAAAGGCTAGCGGGGGGTCTAGCACAGATACGCAGTATTTT.

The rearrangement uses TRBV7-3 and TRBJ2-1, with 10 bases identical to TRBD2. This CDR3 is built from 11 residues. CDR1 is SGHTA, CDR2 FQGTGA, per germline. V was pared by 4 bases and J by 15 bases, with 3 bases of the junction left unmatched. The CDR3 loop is CASSSGLALFF. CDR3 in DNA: TGTGCCAGCAGCTCGGGACTAGCGTTGTTCTTC.

In DNA form, the CDR3 reads TGTGCCAGCAGTGAGGGCGGACAAAGCACAGATACGCAGTATTTT. Translation: CASSEGGQSTDTQYF. The V gene is TRBV2, the J gene TRBJ2-3; D possibly corresponds to TRBD1 (5 bases). CDR3 size: 15 residues. Trimming took 3 bases from V and 0 from J, leaving 10 bases between them. CDR1 and CDR2 from the germline V gene are SNHLY and FYNNEI. Using reference TRBV2 and TRBJ2-3 for the parts outside the CDR3, the full variable domain is EPEVTQTPSHQVTQMGQEVILRCVPISNHLYFYWYRQILGQKVEFLVSFYNNEISEKSEIFDDQFSVERPDGSNFTLKIRSTKLEDSAMYFCASSEGGQSTDTQYFGPGTRLTVL.

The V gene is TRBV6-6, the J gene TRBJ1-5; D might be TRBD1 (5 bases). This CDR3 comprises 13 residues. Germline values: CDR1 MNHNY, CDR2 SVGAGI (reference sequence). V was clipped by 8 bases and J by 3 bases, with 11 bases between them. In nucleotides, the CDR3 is TGTGCCAGCTATGACAGACCCAATCAGCCCCAGCATTTT. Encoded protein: CASYDRPNQPQHF.

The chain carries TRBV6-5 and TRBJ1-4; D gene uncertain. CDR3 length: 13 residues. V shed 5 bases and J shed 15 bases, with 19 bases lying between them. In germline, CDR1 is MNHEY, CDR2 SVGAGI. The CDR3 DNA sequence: TGTGCCAGCAGTCCGGACTTAGGTGTCAATATGTTTTTT. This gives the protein CASSPDLGVNMFF.

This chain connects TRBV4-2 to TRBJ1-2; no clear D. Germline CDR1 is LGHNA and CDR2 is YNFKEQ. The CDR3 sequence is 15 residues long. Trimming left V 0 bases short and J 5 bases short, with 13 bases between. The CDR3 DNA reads TGTGCCAGCAGCCAAGATCCAGGCACCCAATATGGCTACACCTTC. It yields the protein CASSQDPGTQYGYTF.

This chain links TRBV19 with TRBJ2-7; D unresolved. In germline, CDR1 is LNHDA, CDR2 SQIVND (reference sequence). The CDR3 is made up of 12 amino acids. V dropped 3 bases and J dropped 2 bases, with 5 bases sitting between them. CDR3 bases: TGTGCCAGTAGTATCAGTCCCTACGAGCAGTACTTC. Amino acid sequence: CASSISPYEQYF.

Here the CDR3 reads CASSLQGNCGYTF. CDR3 bases: TGTGCCAGCAGCTTACAGGGGAACTGCGGCTACACCTTC. The chain uses TRBV11-3 and TRBJ1-2, with D tentatively TRBD1 (6 bases). The germline V gene has CDR1 SGHNT and CDR2 YENEEA. The CDR3 covers 13 residues. V dropped 2 bases and J dropped 8 bases, with 12 bases sitting between them.

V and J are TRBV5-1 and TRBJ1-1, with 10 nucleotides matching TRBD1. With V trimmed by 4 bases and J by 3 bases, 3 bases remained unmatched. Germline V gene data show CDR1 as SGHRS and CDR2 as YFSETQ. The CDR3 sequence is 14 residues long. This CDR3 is CASSRQGADTEAFF. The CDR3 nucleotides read TGCGCCAGCAGCAGACAGGGGGCGGACACTGAAGCTTTCTTT.

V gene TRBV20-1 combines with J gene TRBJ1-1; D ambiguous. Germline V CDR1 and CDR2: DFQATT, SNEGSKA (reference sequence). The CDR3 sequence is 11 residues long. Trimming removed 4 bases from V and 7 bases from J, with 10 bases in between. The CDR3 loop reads CSATEHSEAFF. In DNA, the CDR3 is TGCAGTGCTACCGAGCACAGTGAAGCTTTCTTT.

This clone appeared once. The CDR3 DNA is TGTGCCAGCAGCCTCGTACGGTCCTACGAGCAGTACTTC. It translates to CASSLVRSYEQYF. J is TRBJ2-7 and V is TRBV2, with no clear D. Germline V CDR1 and CDR2: SNHLY, FYNNEI. The CDR3 has 13 residues. Trimming cost V 6 bases and J 1 base, with 10 bases left between them.

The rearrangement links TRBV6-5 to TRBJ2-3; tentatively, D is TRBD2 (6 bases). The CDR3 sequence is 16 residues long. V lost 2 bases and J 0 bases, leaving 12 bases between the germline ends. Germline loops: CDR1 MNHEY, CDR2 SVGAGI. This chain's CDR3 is CASSYGGFASTDTQYF. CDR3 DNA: TGTGCCAGCAGTTACGGGGGGTTCGCGAGCACAGATACGCAGTATTTT.

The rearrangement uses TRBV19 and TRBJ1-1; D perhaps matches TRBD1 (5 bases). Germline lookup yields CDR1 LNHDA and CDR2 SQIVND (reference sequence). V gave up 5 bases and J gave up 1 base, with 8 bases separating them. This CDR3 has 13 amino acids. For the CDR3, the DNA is TGTGCCAGTAGTTCGCAGGGGAACACTGAAGCTTTCTTT. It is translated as CASSSQGNTEAFF.

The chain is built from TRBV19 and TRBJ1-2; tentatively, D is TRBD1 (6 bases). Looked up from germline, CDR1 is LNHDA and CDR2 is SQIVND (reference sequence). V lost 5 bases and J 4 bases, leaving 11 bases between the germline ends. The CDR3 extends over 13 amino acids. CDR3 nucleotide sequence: TGTGCCAGTAGTCCAACAGGGACCTATGGCTACACCTTC. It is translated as CASSPTGTYGYTF.